These 6 T cell receptor beta chains originate from one sample sequenced in a study of blood T cells in healthy people across ages. The use of a sample-barcoded 5' primer and a J-beta primer mix characterized a second PCR of about 7 to 12 cycles. MiXCR, applied by TCRdb to the 5' RACE reads, yields one record per CDR3 protein. The sample records hundreds of thousands of distinct CDR3 sequences, about 30% being singletons. The sample was blood. Receptors were obtained from a woman older than 75 in good health.

This clonotype was seen many times. The chain links TRBV12-3 or TRBV12-4 to TRBJ2-3; 11 bases are shared with TRBD2. The CDR3 sequence is 15 residues long. J gave up 3 bases and V 4 bases, and 3 bases lay outside the gene matches. Here the CDR3 reads CASSSLAGGTDTQYF. CDR3 nucleotides: TGTGCCAGCAGTTCCCTAGCGGGGGGAACAGATACGCAGTATTTT.

The gene calls are TRBV28 and TRBJ1-5; D possibly corresponds to TRBD1 (6 bases). The CDR3 runs 13 residues. Germline CDR1 and CDR2: MDHEN and SYDVKM. The ends were cut back, 7 bases at V and 4 bases at J, with 11 bases in the middle. The CDR3 spells CASIQGRNQPQHF. CDR3 sequence (DNA): TGTGCCAGCATACAGGGCCGAAATCAGCCCCAGCATTTT.

This clonotype has a count of ten or more. Written as DNA, the CDR3 is TGTGCCAGCCCTTCTGGGCAGGGCGCCACAGATACGCAGTATTTT. The encoded protein is CASPSGQGATDTQYF. This sequence joins TRBV6-5 and TRBJ2-3; tentatively, D is TRBD1 (5 bases). This CDR3 is built from 15 residues. Trimming cost V 8 bases and J 2 bases, with 17 bases left between them. The germline V gene has CDR1 MNHEY and CDR2 SVGAGI.

This clonotype showed up just once. The gene calls are TRBV7-6 and TRBJ1-1, with no clear D. Germline V gene sequence: CDR1 SGHVS, CDR2 FNYEAQ. The CDR3 has 13 residues. Trimming took 5 bases from V and 5 from J, leaving 12 bases between them. The CDR3 protein is CASSETEATEAFF. CDR3 bases: TGTGCCAGCAGCGAGACGGAGGCGACTGAAGCTTTCTTT. Supplemented by reference TRBV7-6 and TRBJ1-1, the full variable domain reads GAGVSQSPRYKVTKRGQDVALRCDPISGHVSLYWYRQALGQGPEFLTYFNYEAQQDKSGLPNDRFSAERPEGSISTLTIQRTEQRDSAMYRCASSETEATEAFFGQGTRLTVV.

As for this clonotype: A much bigger clone sits one base away, suggesting this may be a read error. The chain is built from TRBV7-8 and TRBJ2-2; D is perhaps TRBD1 or TRBD2 (5 bases each). This CDR3 has 13 residues. The germline V gene has CDR1 SGHVS and CDR2 FQNEAQ. CDR3 coding DNA: TGTGCCAGCAGCTTAGATGGGGCCGGGGAGCCGTTTTTT. This sequence encodes CASSLDGAGEPFF.

This clonotype was counted many times. The chain combines TRBV5-1 with TRBJ2-7; D tentatively reads TRBD1 or TRBD2 (5 bases each). The CDR3 runs 14 residues. Germline CDR1 and CDR2: SGHRS and YFSETQ. V was shortened by 5 bases and J by 5 bases, with 17 bases between the two germline ends. The CDR3 coding sequence is TGCGCCAGCAGTGCCGGGACCCCGGGCCACGAGCAGTACTTC. Protein product: CASSAGTPGHEQYF.